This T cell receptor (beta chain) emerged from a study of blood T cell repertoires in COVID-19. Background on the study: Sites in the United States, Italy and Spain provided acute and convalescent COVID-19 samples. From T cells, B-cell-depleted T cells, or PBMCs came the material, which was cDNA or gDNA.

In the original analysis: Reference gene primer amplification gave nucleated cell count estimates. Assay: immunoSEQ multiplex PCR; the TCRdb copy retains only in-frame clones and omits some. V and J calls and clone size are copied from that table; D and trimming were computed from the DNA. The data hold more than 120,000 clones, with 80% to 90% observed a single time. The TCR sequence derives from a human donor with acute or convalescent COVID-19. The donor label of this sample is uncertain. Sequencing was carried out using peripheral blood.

The CDR3 sequence: CASSYSRDRVGPLHF. The CDR3, as DNA: TGTGCCAGCAGTTACTCGAGGGACAGGGTGGGGCCCCTCCACTTT. This sequence joins TRBV6-5 and TRBJ1-6, with TRBD1 matching over 9 bases. V shed 0 bases and J 13 bases; nucleotides not matched to a gene: 7. Per germline, CDR1 MNHEY and CDR2 SVGAGI. The CDR3 loop spans 15 amino acids.